What follows are 21 T cell receptor beta chains derived from one specimen sequenced in a study of blood T cell repertoires in COVID-19. TCRdb's copy holds only in-frame clones and misses some; the assay was immunoSEQ multiplex PCR. The sample consists of some 250,000 clones, around nine tenths of them appearing once. Sequencing was performed on peripheral blood. Every receptor here comes from a woman in her 70s with active or convalescent COVID-19.

The chain carries TRBV18 and TRBJ1-5, with D possibly being TRBD1 (5 bases). Germline CDR1 and CDR2: KGHSH and LQKENI. CDR3 size: 16 residues. V was pared by 3 bases and J by 1 base, with 13 bases between. The CDR3 nucleotides are TGTGCCAGCTCACCTGAAGGCAGGGCCAGCAATCAGCCCCAGCATTTT. Translating gives CASSPEGRASNQPQHF.

CDR3 sequence reads: CPTEDIPKKKLFF. In DNA, the CDR3 is TGTCCGACTGAGGATATTCCGAAGAAAAAACTGTTTTTT. The chain recombines TRBV5-5 with TRBJ1-4; D not resolved. CDR3 length: 13 residues. The V gene's germline CDR1 is SGHKS and CDR2 YYEKEE (reference sequence).

V usage is TRBV20-1 and J usage is TRBJ2-1; 7 positions match TRBD2. Looked up from germline, CDR1 is DFQATT and CDR2 is SNEGSKA (reference sequence). The CDR3 contains 14 residues. With V trimmed by 5 bases and J by 6 bases, 10 bases remained unmatched. The CDR3: CSAGGSGALNEQFF. The CDR3, as DNA: TGCAGTGCTGGTGGGAGCGGGGCCCTCAATGAGCAGTTCTTC.

For the CDR3, the DNA is TGTGCCAGCAGTTACTCCCGGGACACCTCCTACGAGCAGTACTTC. This encodes CASSYSRDTSYEQYF. The chain uses TRBV6-5 and TRBJ2-7; D might be TRBD1 (6 bases). This CDR3 contains 15 residues. Per germline, CDR1 MNHEY and CDR2 SVGAGI. Trimming took 0 bases from V and 0 from J, leaving 9 bases between them.

This clone was observed a few times. This chain links TRBV4-3 with TRBJ2-1; perhaps TRBD1 as D (5 bases). With 1 base removed from V and 2 bases from J, the gap between germline ends came to 6 bases. Per the germline V gene, CDR1 is LGHNA and CDR2 is YSLEER. CDR3 length: 14 residues. The CDR3 region is CASSQGGAYNEQFF. CDR3 nucleotide sequence: TGCGCCAGCAGCCAAGGGGGCGCCTACAATGAGCAGTTCTTC.

The chain combines TRBV4-3 with TRBJ1-5; D perhaps matches TRBD1 (5 bases). The CDR3 is 15 amino acids. CDR1 and CDR2 from the germline V gene are LGHNA and YSLEER. V was pared by 4 bases and J by 1 base, with 11 bases between. DNA of the CDR3: TGCGCCAGCAGCCGTCAGGGTTACAGCAATCAGCCCCAGCATTTT. Its protein product is CASSRQGYSNQPQHF.

This clone occurred once. The J gene is TRBJ1-5, the V gene TRBV5-8; 7 bases map to TRBD1. The CDR3 sequence is 16 residues long. The germline V gene encodes CDR1 SGHTS and CDR2 YDEGEE. The J segment lost 5 bases and the V segment lost 2 bases, leaving 10 bases of the junction unmatched. The CDR3: CASSLARQGRDQPQHF. Here the CDR3 DNA reads TGTGCCAGCAGCTTAGCTAGACAGGGTCGTGATCAGCCCCAGCATTTT. Full variable domain (remainder filled in from reference TRBV5-8 and TRBJ1-5): EAGVTQSPTHLIKTRGQQATLRCSPISGHTSVYWYQQALGLGLQFLLWYDEGEERNRGNFPPRFSGRQFPNYSSELNVNALELEDSALYLCASSLARQGRDQPQHFGDGTRLSIL.

V is TRBV9 and J is TRBJ1-1; D is undetermined. V lost 4 bases to trimming and J lost 7 bases, with 26 bases between them. Looked up from germline, CDR1 is SGDLS and CDR2 is YYNGEE. There are 17 residues in the CDR3. CDR3 residues: CASSSLGPDGKPLEAFF. The CDR3 region has the DNA TGTGCCAGCAGCTCCCTCGGACCGGACGGGAAACCCCTTGAAGCTTTCTTT.

The genes are TRBV7-6 and TRBJ1-2, with D uncertain. Germline V lookup: CDR1 SGHVS, CDR2 FNYEAQ. Between the trimmed V and J ends, which lost 2 bases and 4 bases, there was a span of 14 bases. The CDR3 sequence is 15 residues long. The DNA of the CDR3 is TGTGCCAGCAGCTTAAGTCCAACGTGGAGCTATGGCTACACCTTC. It yields the protein CASSLSPTWSYGYTF.

V is TRBV12-3 or TRBV12-4 and J is TRBJ1-5; unclear D gene. The CDR3 has 11 amino acids. V was trimmed by 5 bases and J by 4 bases, leaving 3 bases between them. The CDR3 protein is CASSINQPQHF. The CDR3 nucleotides read TGTGCCAGCAGTATAAATCAGCCCCAGCATTTT.

The chain carries TRBV9 and TRBJ1-4, with 7 bases lining up with TRBD1. CDR1 is SGDLS and CDR2 is YYNGEE in the germline V gene. V lost 4 bases, J lost 3 bases, and 9 bases stayed unmatched. The CDR3 sequence is 16 residues long. CDR3 in amino acids: CASSQTPGTANEKLFF. In DNA, the CDR3 is TGTGCCAGCAGCCAAACCCCAGGGACAGCTAATGAAAAACTGTTTTTT.

This clone was detected a few times. The rearrangement uses TRBV19 and TRBJ1-6, with TRBD1 identical over 7 bases. Germline CDR1 LNHDA, CDR2 SQIVND (reference sequence). The V segment lost 9 bases and the J segment 10 bases; nucleotides outside the gene matches: 9. The CDR3 covers 13 residues. This CDR3 reads CASAHRGVSPLHF. The CDR3 DNA reads TGTGCCAGCGCTCACAGGGGAGTGTCACCCCTCCACTTT.

The CDR3 here is CASSPPKGDTEAFF. For the CDR3, the DNA is TGTGCCAGCTCACCACCGAAGGGGGACACTGAAGCTTTCTTT. The chain combines TRBV18 with TRBJ1-1, with D possibly matching TRBD1 (6 bases). This CDR3 has 14 amino acids. The V and J ends lost 0 bases and 3 bases respectively, with 8 bases between them. CDR1 and CDR2 from the germline V gene are KGHSH and LQKENI.

The V and J genes are TRBV18 and TRBJ1-5; 11 bases agree with TRBD1. Germline V lookup: CDR1 KGHSH, CDR2 LQKENI. The CDR3 extends over 16 amino acids. The J segment lost 1 base and the V segment lost 4 bases, leaving 3 bases of the junction unmatched. The DNA of the CDR3 is TGTGCCAGCTCACGGACAGGGGGCCTGAGCAATCAGCCCCAGCATTTT. Translated: CASSRTGGLSNQPQHF.

The J gene is TRBJ1-6, the V gene TRBV6-5; a weak D match, TRBD1 (6 bases). Germline-derived CDR1 and CDR2 are MNHEY and SVGAGI. The CDR3 has 15 residues. The V and J ends lost 0 bases and 10 bases respectively, with 13 bases between them. CDR3 in amino acids: CASSYSKGGGSPLHF. CDR3 coding DNA: TGTGCCAGCAGTTACTCGAAAGGGGGTGGGTCACCCCTCCACTTT.

The chain uses TRBV7-9 and TRBJ1-2; 7 bases match TRBD1. The junction had 16 bases not matched to a gene; V was cut back by 3 bases and J by 3 bases. Germline values: CDR1 SEHNR, CDR2 FQNEAQ (reference sequence). This CDR3 contains 18 residues. The CDR3 coding sequence is TGTGCCAGCAGCTTGGGCACGAGACAGGGTGGGGCAGACTATGGCTACACCTTC. Protein: CASSLGTRQGGADYGYTF.

This clone appeared once. The chain employs TRBV7-2 and TRBJ2-5; possibly TRBD1 for D (6 bases). V lost 1 base and J lost 4, with 22 bases in between. The CDR3 consists of 18 residues. The germline V gene has CDR1 SGHTA and CDR2 FQGNSA. CDR3 coding DNA: TGTGCCAGCAGCTTAGGGGGGCAGGGATGGATTAGGGGAGAGACCCAGTACTTC. It codes for CASSLGGQGWIRGETQYF.

The chain joins TRBV12-5 to TRBJ2-1; 8 nucleotides align to TRBD1. The CDR3 runs to 15 residues. CDR1 is LGHNT and CDR2 is FRNRAP in the germline V gene. The trim removed 1 base at V and 9 bases at J, leaving 8 bases unmatched. The CDR3 reads CASGLGRTGNGEQFF. CDR3 nucleotides: TGTGCTAGTGGTTTGGGGAGGACAGGGAACGGTGAGCAGTTCTTC.

This sequence joins TRBV6-1 and TRBJ1-5, with D perhaps matching TRBD1 (5 bases). V was pared by 3 bases and J by 7 bases, with 19 bases between. The CDR3 spans 16 residues. The germline V gene has CDR1 MNHNS and CDR2 SASEGT. The DNA of the CDR3 is TGTGCCAGCAGTGAGAGACAGTTTGAAGTCATCCAGCCCCAGCATTTT. Amino acid sequence: CASSERQFEVIQPQHF.

The chain carries TRBV2 and TRBJ1-2; no firm D call. CDR3 length: 14 residues. V was trimmed by 6 bases and J by 5 bases, leaving 16 bases between them. The germline gives CDR1 SNHLY, CDR2 FYNNEI. The CDR3 DNA sequence: TGTGCCAGCAGAGACTCGGGAGGCCGGTATGGCTACACCTTC. Its translation is CASRDSGGRYGYTF. Full variable domain (remainder filled in from reference TRBV2 and TRBJ1-2): EPEVTQTPSHQVTQMGQEVILRCVPISNHLYFYWYRQILGQKVEFLVSFYNNEISEKSEIFDDQFSVERPDGSNFTLKIRSTKLEDSAMYFCASRDSGGRYGYTFGSGTRLTVV.

The chain is built from TRBV19 and TRBJ2-1; TRBD1 matches 8 bases. V dropped 5 bases and J dropped 2; count of bases not matched to a gene: 5. CDR3 length: 15 residues. Germline V lookup: CDR1 LNHDA, CDR2 SQIVND (reference sequence). The CDR3 DNA reads TGTGCCAGTAGTCAGGACAGGGACCCCTACAATGAGCAGTTCTTC. This codes for CASSQDRDPYNEQFF.